This T cell receptor beta chain is drawn from a study of T cell repertoires in cytomegalovirus infection. Study overall: Signatures in public TCR beta sequences pointed to both CMV infection and matching HLA type.

Via MiXCR, TCRdb re-called the reads, giving one row per CDR3 protein. The sample records about 140,000 distinct CDR3 sequences, about 6.5% being singletons. The germline CDR1 and CDR2 sequences are SGHTA and FQGNSA. The length of the CDR3 is 15 residues. V was shortened by 1 base and J by 6 bases, with 14 bases between the two germline ends. The table lists this clonotype with many counts. The antigen is undetermined. Notes on the study in general: Cumulative public TCR beta family frequency identified carriers of CMV plus the relevant HLA. Ex vivo, HLA-C-restricted CMV-specific TCR beta clonotypes prevailed over the rest of the response.

The chain couples TRBV7-2 to TRBJ2-3; D remains unclear. The sequenced sample was PBMCs. This receptor was obtained from a human donor in good health (CMV status not recorded). Some clones in this sample may be carry-over from other donors' samples. DNA of the CDR3: TGTGCCAGCAGCTTAGGAGTAACTGCGCGGGATACGCAGTATTTT. This gives the protein CASSLGVTARDTQYF. The full variable domain, rest sourced from reference TRBV7-2 and TRBJ2-3, is GAGVSQSPSNKVTEKGKDVELRCDPISGHTALYWYRQSLGQGLEFLIYFQGNSAPDKSGLPSDRFSAERTGGSVSTLTIQRTQQEDSAVYLCASSLGVTARDTQYFGPGTRLTVL.